This TCR beta chain was obtained from a study of T cell responses to AZD1222 COVID-19 vaccine. CDR3 size: 13 residues. Deletions cut 6 bases from V and 2 bases from J, with 8 bases between. Germline CDR1 reads SGDLS; CDR2 reads YYNGEE. Using immunoSEQ multiplex PCR, the repertoire was profiled, and TCRdb retains in-frame clones only, with some absent. The sample has 95,000 to 150,000 clones; around 93% are singletons. The chain uses TRBV9 and TRBJ2-2; D gene uncertain. The TCR comes from an adult in good health. The specimen was peripheral blood, collected on day 0 of AZD1222 vaccination. The CDR3 protein is CASKRVNTGELFF. Written as DNA, the CDR3 is TGTGCCAGCAAGCGAGTAAACACCGGGGAGCTGTTTTTT. Variable domain in full (rest from reference TRBV9 and TRBJ2-2): DSGVTQTPKHLITATGQRVTLRCSPRSGDLSVYWYQQSLDQGLQFLIQYYNGEERAKGNILERFSAQQFPDLHSELNLSSLELGDSALYFCASKRVNTGELFFGEGSRLTVL.